This T cell receptor (beta chain) was identified during a study of cytomegalovirus exposure and HLA in healthy donors (dated by TCRdb to 2016 to 2017). Broadly, across the study: An earlier analysis of roughly 610 of the donors reported about 300 Gb of sequence data and around 100 million unique TCR beta sequences obtained from 150 million to 200 million T cells. Donor age, sex, ethnicity and CMV serostatus were compiled alongside the repertoire data. An early release covering 550 to 650 HLA-typed donors comprised 250 to 350 gigabases of sequencing data and around 86 million unique TCR sequences. Of the roughly 430 genotyped donors, 81% fell in the genetic ancestry cluster associated with self-reported Caucasian donors. The study profiled the T cell repertoires of under 850 subjects by immunosequencing and related them to cytomegalovirus serostatus. HLA typing included class I and class II loci at four-digit resolution. In addition to the first cohort of 666 subjects, a separate validation cohort of 120 different subjects was used. In an earlier analysis of 500 to 650 of the donors, high-throughput TCR beta sequencing was used to judge whether each TCR beta V gene segment behaved as functional or pseudogenic. All discovery cohort repertoires had been generated on a single sequencing platform. To study patterns of TCR occurrence, a later analysis re-analyzed previously published TCR beta repertoires from around 670 donors and added high-resolution HLA genotyping. The number of donors typed differed by locus, with roughly 629-640 for A, B, C, DRB1 and DQB1, 522 for DQA1, 600 to 610 for DPA1, and approximately 470 for DPB1. Rather than using new phenotypic data, the later analysis identified candidate immune exposures from TCR beta sequences and from how often those sequences occurred across donors. High-throughput TCR immunosequencing, statistical association of individual TCRs with disease status, and machine learning were combined to predict cytomegalovirus infection status. The study aimed to test whether cataloging public T cell receptors could reveal signatures of past pathogen exposure. On average, about 200,000 unique TCR beta nucleotide sequences were sequenced per donor among 398 genotyped donors of the cohort, with 15% to 20% of those sequences being non-productive. Because of strong linkage in the cohort, a handful of DR-DQ haplotypes were treated as single units for association and clustering. Genome-wide SNP genotypes for about three fifths of the roughly 700 donors were used in a later genetic analysis, which treated that subset as a discovery cohort. What the research found in general, with its limitations: The authors suggested that the approach could potentially be generalized to other disease states and immunological phenotypes. Some IMGT-functional V segments, including TRBV6-2 and TRBV6-3, could not be distinguished by the 87-base-pair reads and were therefore excluded. Because HLA typing was unavailable for some donors at each locus, only the typed subset was used in association tests. In a later analysis, TCR association rates were found to vary across HLA loci, with the most associated TCRs seen for DRB1 alleles and the fewest for HLA-C alleles. Correlated functional status among segregating V segments might be attributable to linkage disequilibrium, but an unknown experimental factor could not be ruled out. Cytomegalovirus status was reported to be diagnosed by the classifier with high specificity and sensitivity in both the original and validation cohorts. A cluster of highly shared sequence variants was judged likely to be a technical artifact of the sequencing pipeline. An earlier analysis of approximately 530 of the donors showed that most TCR beta V segments appeared in productive rearrangements either about 90% or about 30% of the time, which broadly matched IMGT annotations. Most CMV-associated TCR beta chains appeared to be HLA-restricted in a later analysis, and the HLA associations seemed to be driven largely by CMV exposure. According to a later genetic analysis, donors in an Asian-associated ancestry cluster had fewer N-insertions in productive TCRs than the roughly 700-donor mean. The only immune exposure information available for the cohort was CMV serostatus. Because counts were too low, more than 15 rarely observed V segments, including chromosome 9 orphons, were left out of the earlier analysis of 587 of the donors. Only TCR beta chains were sequenced in this cohort, and the absence of alpha or paired-chain data limited detectable features. When HLA alleles, especially DR and DQ, strongly co-occurred, TCR associations were difficult to assign to individual alleles. The study listed approximately 160 TCR beta chains as associated with cytomegalovirus. A later genetic analysis associated a missense DCLRE1C variant with V-gene and J-gene trimming of TCR beta chains, and an independent cohort replicated the association. A further reported finding was that TCR beta sequences accurately predicted the HLA-A and HLA-B alleles for most subjects in the first cohort. Sequencing depth was assumed to be roughly uniform across donors in the presence/absence analyses, though that assumption may not hold. In vitro tests confirmed that three of the cytomegalovirus-associated TCR beta chains recognize cytomegalovirus antigens. In a later analysis, HLA-associated TCR beta chains showed more clonal expansion and lower generation probabilities than non-associated chains that were equally common. A later analysis reported that several top co-occurrence clusters appeared linked to parvovirus B19, influenza, CMV and Epstein-Barr virus. Most TCR sequences were observed very rarely across donors, whereas some public TCRs were present in many individuals. In a later analysis, about 16,000 TCR beta sequences were associated with specific HLA alleles at a false discovery rate of 0.05.

On this clone: Its antigen is still unknown. No base quality information exists; no much larger clone differs at one position.

The CDR3 has 13 amino acids, counting the end cysteine and phenylalanine. Only the CDR3 portion is preserved as DNA: 39 bases, with reading frame beginning at the first base. Cut back by 0 bases and 8 bases, the V and J ends lie 7 bases apart. Taken from the germline V gene (reference sequence), the CDR1 and CDR2 loops are WNHNN and SYGVQD. The cohort was made up of 666 healthy bone marrow donors. At the time of sampling, every cohort member was nominally healthy, though immune exposures that went unrecorded were likely present. The donor was CMV seropositive and belonged to the group of 270 or so seropositive cohort members. A peripheral blood sample was collected from each donor, and TCR beta sequencing was performed on peripheral blood mononuclear cells. Genomic DNA was extracted from the blood cell samples with the Qiagen DNeasy Blood Extraction Kit. Libraries were built with the immunoSEQ multiplex PCR assay. The multiplex PCR relied on a mix of 60 forward primers for TCR Vbeta segments and 13 reverse primers for TCR Jbeta segments. The CDR3 region of rearranged TCR beta genes was amplified from genomic DNA by a multiplex PCR assay. Amplified TCR beta libraries were sequenced as 87-base-pair reads on the Illumina HiSeq System. The study's own analysis went as follows. In a later analysis, some 80 million unique TCR beta chains were counted across the approximately 640 repertoires, and approximately 11 million of these chains were shared by at least two donors. To remove PCR and sequencing errors, raw reads were error-corrected and collapsed into unique sequences using a nearest-neighbor algorithm that merged closely related sequences. Alignment of CDR3 sequences to IMGT reference sequences was used to assign V, D and J gene segments. For a sequence to be retained, a match of at least six nucleotides was required to both a V gene segment and a J gene segment. Rearrangements were called productive when the CDR3 lacked stop codons and stayed in frame with V and J; all others were non-productive. Following IMGT convention, CDR3 was defined as the stretch from the second conserved V-encoded cysteine up to the conserved J-encoded phenylalanine. The earlier analysis of some 540 of the donors excluded any sequence lacking an unambiguous match to a single V gene segment. An earlier analysis of a few hundred of the donors classified V segments as functional when productive rearrangements were above 56.7% and as segregating when the standard deviation between donors was above 5%. A statistical classification framework was developed to diagnose cytomegalovirus status using the catalog of TCR beta chain sequences. V and J gene assignment, in a later analysis, came from comparing TCR nucleotide sequences with IMGT/GENE-DB human TR gene sequences. Using the TCRdist pipeline, a later analysis assigned CDR3 sequences along with most-parsimonious VDJ recombination scenarios. A later analysis defined each TCR beta chain by its CDR3 amino acid sequence plus V-gene family, and excluded reads lacking a unique V-gene family. To address suspected cross-contamination and a sequencing artifact, a later analysis removed roughly 580 highly shared, low-generation-probability nucleotide sequences. In a later analysis, a clonal expansion index was calculated for each public chain from normalized within-repertoire ranks of inferred template counts. A later analysis computed generation probabilities with a VDJ recombination model fitted to out-of-frame rearrangements, and checked the results against IGoR. A later analysis scored TCR-TCR, TCR-HLA and TCR-CMV co-occurrence with hypergeometric tests, applying a repertoire-size bias correction to TCR pairs. A later analysis estimated false discovery rates by permuting HLA or CMV assignments 20 times. A later analysis grouped co-occurring TCRs with DBSCAN, adding TCRdist sequence similarity when clustering within HLA-allele-positive subsets. Co-occurrence clustering excluded repertoires with fewer than 30,000 or more than 120,000 public chains, plus five with anomalous nucleotide sharing. TCRdb mirrors the immuneACCESS table, restricted to in-frame sequences. Some clones are absent from its copies; in checked studies, under half trace to an unresolved V gene, and the reason for the others is unknown. From that table come the V and J calls and clone size; the DNA was used to work out D and trimming. The sample table holds more than 150,000 clones, of which around 76% were seen once. 2% to 3% of the sample goes to the ten largest clones.

The source of this sequence is a woman in her thirties in good health and CMV-seropositive. The source material was PBMCs. The rearranged segments are TRBV10-1 and TRBJ2-2; the D gene is perhaps TRBD1, on 6 matching bases. The DNA is TGCGCCAGCAGTGAGTCGACAGGAGGGGAGCTGTTTTTT. The encoded protein is CASSESTGGELFF.